The 26 T cell receptor beta chains reported below all come from one sample, sequenced in a study of T cell repertoires in cytomegalovirus infection (dated by TCRdb to the late 2010s). This sample was sequenced with an Illumina HiSeq 1500. TCRdb reprocessed the public reads (quality trimming at Q25 with fastp, clone calling with MiXCR) and kept in-frame beta chains. For every CDR3 protein sequence, its rows merge into one entry that carries the most common genes and DNA. The sample table shows 740,000 or so distinct CDR3 sequences, and 35% to 45% are seen once. 2.8% of the sample is in the top ten clones. Sequencing used PBMCs. Source of these receptors: a human donor in good health (CMV status not recorded). Some clones in this sample may be carry-over from other donors' samples.

The chain uses TRBV5-4 and TRBJ2-1; the match to TRBD2 covers 11 bases. Germline loops: CDR1 SGHNT, CDR2 YYREEE (reference sequence). This CDR3 region has 17 residues. J was trimmed by 7 bases and V by 2 bases; bases with no gene match: 11. Here the CDR3 reads CASSFSIGLAGINEQFF. The DNA for the CDR3 is TGTGCCAGCAGCTTCAGTATTGGACTAGCGGGTATTAATGAGCAGTTCTTC.

The gene calls are TRBV15 and TRBJ2-1, with D unclear. This CDR3 is built from 12 residues. V lost 0 bases and J 8 bases, leaving 5 bases between the germline ends. Germline CDR1 and CDR2: LNHNV and YYDKDF (reference sequence). The CDR3 nucleotides read TGTGCCACCAGCAGAGATCGCCATGAGCAGTTCTTC. Translation gives CATSRDRHEQFF. Supplemented by reference TRBV15 and TRBJ2-1, the full variable domain reads DAMVIQNPRYQVTQFGKPVTLSCSQTLNHNVMYWYQQKSSQAPKLLFHYYDKDFNNEADTPDNFQSRRPNTSFCFLDIRSPGLGDTAMYLCATSRDRHEQFFGPGTRLTVL.

The CDR3 region is CASSPQRLEDTQYF. The CDR3 coding sequence is TGTGCCAGCAGCCCCCAACGTCTCGAAGATACGCAGTATTTT. The chain couples TRBV4-2 to TRBJ2-3; D is ambiguous. Trimming took off 4 bases at V and 5 bases at J, with 13 bases between the two ends. Looked up from germline, CDR1 is LGHNA and CDR2 is YNFKEQ. The length of the CDR3 is 14 residues.

The chain carries TRBV20-1 and TRBJ1-2, with 10 bases that match TRBD1. Germline-derived CDR1 and CDR2 are DFQATT and SNEGSKA (reference sequence). CDR3 length equals 13 residues. The ends lost 5 bases at V and 5 bases at J; junction bases unmatched: 5. This chain's CDR3 is CSAVAGQGYGYTF. The CDR3 DNA reads as TGCAGTGCTGTTGCGGGACAGGGGTATGGCTACACCTTC.

The chain links TRBV28 to TRBJ1-5; D perhaps matches TRBD1 (5 bases). Germline V gives CDR1 MDHEN, CDR2 SYDVKM. The V gene lost 4 bases and the J gene lost 7 bases, with 11 bases spanning the gap. This CDR3 contains 13 residues. The CDR3: CASSSGRKQPQHF. CDR3 nucleotide sequence: TGTGCCAGCAGTTCGGGGCGTAAGCAGCCCCAGCATTTT. Drawing the rest from reference TRBV28 and TRBJ1-5, the complete variable domain is DVKVTQSSRYLVKRTGEKVFLECVQDMDHENMFWYRQDPGLGLRLIYFSYDVKMKEKGDIPEGYSVSREKKERFSLILESASTNQTSMYLCASSSGRKQPQHFGDGTRLSIL.

This clonotype came up a few times. CDR3 sequence reads: CASINRRGRASTDTQYF. DNA for the CDR3: TGTGCCAGCATCAACAGGAGGGGGAGAGCTAGCACAGATACGCAGTATTTT. This chain uses TRBV11-2 with TRBJ2-3; D may correspond to TRBD1 or TRBD2 (6 bases each). Germline loops: CDR1 SGHAT, CDR2 FQNNGV. The ends were cut back, 7 bases at V and 0 bases at J, with 20 bases in the middle. The CDR3 loop spans 17 amino acids.

J is TRBJ1-1 and V is TRBV27, with D possibly matching TRBD1 (6 bases). CDR3 size: 13 residues. The V end lost 6 bases, the J end lost 5 bases, and 13 bases lay between the germline ends. Per germline, CDR1 MNHEY and CDR2 SMNVEV (reference sequence). CDR3 loop: CASRSPGETEAFF. CDR3 sequence (DNA): TGTGCCAGCAGATCCCCAGGGGAGACTGAAGCTTTCTTT.

V and J are TRBV19 and TRBJ1-1; a weak D match, TRBD1 (5 bases). V lost 5 bases and J lost 1, with 17 bases in between. Germline V gene data show CDR1 as LNHDA and CDR2 as SQIVND (reference sequence). The CDR3 has 16 amino acids. Here the CDR3 DNA reads TGTGCCAGTAGTCCCCACCCCGGCCAGGGGAACACTGAAGCTTTCTTT. This sequence encodes CASSPHPGQGNTEAFF.

The V and J genes are TRBV12-3 or TRBV12-4 and TRBJ2-5; no clear D gene. This CDR3 comprises 14 residues. V was pared by 5 bases and J by 2 bases, with 12 bases between. The CDR3 reads CASSPGGKQETQYF. The CDR3, as DNA: TGTGCCAGCAGTCCTGGCGGAAAACAAGAGACCCAGTACTTC.

Notes on this clonotype: The missing conserved phenylalanine or tryptophan at the end of this CDR3 makes a read error likely. The chain employs TRBV6-1 and TRBJ2-1; D unclear. The ends were cut back, 2 bases at V and 10 bases at J, with 9 bases in the middle. This CDR3 spans 12 amino acids. The germline V gene encodes CDR1 MNHNS and CDR2 SASEGT. The CDR3 protein is CASSESVREQFL. DNA of the CDR3: TGTGCCAGCAGTGAAAGCGTAAGGGAGCAGTTCTTA.

The chain joins TRBV14 to TRBJ1-1; possible D gene TRBD1, 5 bases. The CDR3 is 16 residues long. Germline CDR1 is SGHDN and CDR2 is FVKESK. V lost 4 bases, J lost 3 bases, and 18 bases lay in between. CDR3 nucleotide sequence: TGTGCCAGCAGCCCCCGACAGTTAAGGAGCGACACTGAAGCTTTCTTT. It is translated as CASSPRQLRSDTEAFF.

This chain joins TRBV5-4 and TRBJ2-3; 8 bases align to TRBD1. Germline assignment: CDR1 SGHNT and CDR2 YYREEE (reference sequence). The CDR3 sequence is 15 residues long. V dropped 1 base and J dropped 4; count of bases not matched to a gene: 5. The CDR3 coding sequence is TGTGCCAGCAGCTTGAACAGGGGGAGCTCAGATACGCAGTATTTT. Its translation: CASSLNRGSSDTQYF. Complete variable domain (other parts from reference TRBV5-4 and TRBJ2-3): ETGVTQSPTHLIKTRGQQVTLRCSSQSGHNTVSWYQQALGQGPQFIFQYYREEENGRGNFPPRFSGLQFPNYSSELNVNALELDDSALYLCASSLNRGSSDTQYFGPGTRLTVL.

This chain links TRBV12-3 or TRBV12-4 with TRBJ2-3, with D maybe TRBD2 (5 bases). There are 14 residues in the CDR3. Trimming took 5 bases from V and 3 from J, leaving 12 bases between them. CDR3 bases: TGTGCCAGCAGTAAGGGCGGGTATACAGATACGCAGTATTTT. Its translation: CASSKGGYTDTQYF.

This clonotype was counted between two and nine times. V gene TRBV12-3 or TRBV12-4 combines with J gene TRBJ2-4; D gene ambiguous. The CDR3 extends over 13 amino acids. V lost 3 bases and J 1 base, leaving 4 bases between the germline ends. The CDR3 is CASSFSAKNIQYF. The CDR3 DNA reads as TGTGCCAGCAGTTTCAGCGCCAAAAACATTCAGTACTTC.

V is TRBV28 and J is TRBJ2-7; the D is unclear. The CDR3 contains 12 residues. Trimming took off 4 bases at V and 6 bases at J, with 10 bases between the two ends. Germline V gene data show CDR1 as MDHEN and CDR2 as SYDVKM. The CDR3 region has the DNA TGTGCCAGCAGTTGGGTTAGCTCCGAGCAGTACTTC. Translation gives CASSWVSSEQYF.

This clonotype was picked up a small number of times. CDR3 coding DNA: TGTGCCAGCAGCTCCGGAGGGGGGCGCGGCTATGGCTACACCTTC. Protein sequence: CASSSGGGRGYGYTF. The rearrangement links TRBV7-4 to TRBJ1-2, with D possibly being TRBD1 (6 bases). The CDR3 extends over 15 amino acids. Germline assignment: CDR1 SGHVT and CDR2 SQSDAQ. V lost 4 bases and J 4 bases, leaving 16 bases between the germline ends.

The genes are TRBV10-3 and TRBJ1-2, with a tentative D call TRBD1 (5 bases). CDR1 and CDR2 (germline): ENHRY, SYGVKD. The CDR3 loop spans 14 amino acids. Trimming pared 2 bases from V and 5 bases from J, leaving 12 bases between. The CDR3 bases are TGTGCCATCAGTGAGGCATCAGGGCTGTATGGCTACACCTTC. This translates into CAISEASGLYGYTF.

This clonotype came up once. This sequence joins TRBV5-5 and TRBJ1-4, with D perhaps matching TRBD1 (5 bases). Trimming cost V 5 bases and J 0 bases, with 11 bases left between them. CDR1 SGHKS and CDR2 YYEKEE come from the germline V gene (reference sequence). The CDR3 runs to 15 residues. The CDR3 spells CASRRDPATNEKLFF. The CDR3 DNA reads as TGTGCCAGCAGGCGGGACCCTGCAACTAATGAAAAACTGTTTTTT.

This clonotype was counted at least ten times. CDR3 loop: CASSLEWTGLSEQYF. The CDR3 bases are TGTGCCAGCAGCCTAGAATGGACAGGGTTGAGCGAGCAGTACTTC. This rearrangement joins TRBV7-2 to TRBJ2-7; 8 nucleotides align to TRBD1. Per the germline V gene, CDR1 is SGHTA and CDR2 is FQGNSA. Trimming removed 5 bases from V and 6 bases from J; junction bases left unmatched: 12. The CDR3 has 15 residues.

There are a few counts of this clonotype. The V gene is TRBV6-6, the J gene TRBJ2-5; D is ambiguous. The CDR3 is made up of 15 amino acids. The V gene lost 2 bases and the J gene lost 2 bases, with 12 bases spanning the gap. Germline V gene sequence: CDR1 MNHNY, CDR2 SVGAGI (reference sequence). This CDR3 reads CASSYGIRSQETQYF. The CDR3 DNA follows: TGTGCCAGCAGTTACGGGATCCGCTCTCAAGAGACCCAGTACTTC.

This clonotype was detected many times. The V call is TRBV7-2, the J call TRBJ1-2; D remains ambiguous. Trimming took off 1 base at V and 4 bases at J, with 7 bases between the two ends. The CDR3 runs 13 residues. The germline V gene encodes CDR1 SGHTA and CDR2 FQGNSA. This CDR3 reads CASSLDGFYGYTF. The CDR3 DNA is TGTGCCAGCAGCTTAGACGGCTTCTATGGCTACACCTTC.

The chain links TRBV20-1 to TRBJ1-4; no clear D. From germline, CDR1 is DFQATT and CDR2 SNEGSKA (reference sequence). The CDR3 extends over 14 amino acids. The CDR3 DNA sequence: TGCAGCGCCCCAGAATCTACACCTAATGAAAAACTGTTTTTT. This encodes CSAPESTPNEKLFF.

In this sample, this clonotype turned up many times. The rearrangement uses TRBV7-2 and TRBJ1-4; D unclear. Germline V gene data show CDR1 as SGHTA and CDR2 as FQGNSA. This CDR3 has 16 residues. Trimming removed 5 bases from V and 0 bases from J, with 13 bases in between. CDR3 sequence (DNA): TGTGCCAGCAGCGACCCGGCCGCTGCAACTAATGAAAAACTGTTTTTT. This translates into CASSDPAAATNEKLFF.

J is TRBJ1-2 and V is TRBV20-1; TRBD1 agrees at 8 bases. J gave up 3 bases and V 1 base, and 7 bases lay outside the gene matches. The CDR3 totals 15 residues. Germline CDR1 reads DFQATT; CDR2 reads SNEGSKA (reference sequence). The CDR3 reads CSARGKNRGYYGYTF. Here the CDR3 DNA reads TGCAGTGCTAGAGGGAAAAACAGGGGGTACTATGGCTACACCTTC.

Details on this clonotype: Germline and junction disagree at one end, which may indicate a read error. This chain uses TRBV28 with TRBJ1-6, with D possibly matching TRBD1 (5 bases). The CDR3 runs 15 residues. Germline loops: CDR1 MDHEN, CDR2 SYDVKM. The CDR3 spells CASSFTGLYNSRLHF. The CDR3 coding sequence is TGTGCCAGCAGTTTTACAGGCCTCTATAATTCACGCCTCCACTTT.

This CDR3 is CASSYSVAGGPYNEQFF. DNA for the CDR3: TGTGCCAGCAGTTACTCTGTGGCGGGGGGCCCCTACAATGAGCAGTTCTTC. The gene calls are TRBV6-6 and TRBJ2-1, with 8 bases that match TRBD2. This CDR3 region has 17 residues. Germline V gene sequence: CDR1 MNHNY, CDR2 SVGAGI (reference sequence). V shed 0 bases, J shed 2 bases, and the junction held 6 bases outside the gene matches.